Below, 24 T cell receptor beta chains from the same sample are listed, as sequenced in a study of a mutant IDH1 vaccine in newly diagnosed glioma. The table came from immunoSEQ multiplex PCR; TCRdb's copy has only in-frame clones and leaves some out. The sample has about 48,000 clones; about 79% are singletons. The antigens these receptors bind are not known. Time point reported: week 35, safety follow-up. Each dose delivered 300 ug of mutant IDH1 20-mer peptide subcutaneously with imiquimod. The source material was PBMCs, sampled from a glioma patient whose treatment included an IDH1 peptide vaccine. The receptor set was obtained from a man in his forties with glioma.

The chain carries TRBV7-2 and TRBJ2-1, with 8 bases fitting TRBD2. The CDR3 length is 15 residues. With 0 bases clipped from V and 2 bases from J, the junction kept 0 bases outside the gene matches. Germline CDR1 and CDR2: SGHTA and FQGNSA. The CDR3 DNA reads as TGTGCCAGCAGCTTAGCACTAGCGGCCTACAATGAGCAGTTCTTC. Encoded protein: CASSLALAAYNEQFF.

The chain couples TRBV7-9 to TRBJ2-1; the D gene is possibly TRBD2 (5 bases). Germline V gene sequence: CDR1 SEHNR, CDR2 FQNEAQ (reference sequence). Trimming cost V 3 bases and J 0 bases, with 15 bases left between them. The CDR3 runs to 17 residues. The CDR3 sequence: CASSFGDLRSSYNEQFF. The CDR3 nucleotides are TGTGCCAGCAGCTTCGGGGATCTTAGGAGCTCCTACAATGAGCAGTTCTTC.

V gene TRBV27 combines with J gene TRBJ2-7, with 7 bases lining up with TRBD1. The V and J ends lost 3 bases and 6 bases, in that order; junction bases with no gene match: 2. The CDR3 sequence is 12 residues long. Germline V gene lookup returns CDR1 MNHEY and CDR2 SMNVEV (reference sequence). The chain's CDR3 is CASSFRQGEQYF. CDR3 nucleotides: TGTGCCAGCAGTTTCCGACAGGGCGAGCAGTACTTC.

The chain carries TRBV27 and TRBJ2-5; D may be TRBD2 (5 bases). V was shortened by 5 bases and J by 4 bases, with 11 bases between the two germline ends. The germline V gene has CDR1 MNHEY and CDR2 SMNVEV (reference sequence). The CDR3 is made up of 13 amino acids. The CDR3 sequence is CASSPGGRETQYF. The CDR3 nucleotides read TGTGCCAGCAGTCCCGGTGGGAGAGAGACCCAGTACTTC.

This clone was seen once. The J gene is TRBJ1-6, the V gene TRBV30, with D maybe TRBD1 (5 bases). This CDR3 comprises 15 residues. Germline assignment: CDR1 GTSNPN and CDR2 SVGIG (reference sequence). With 0 bases removed from V and 6 bases from J, the gap between germline ends came to 12 bases. CDR3 residues: CAWSVMGVTNSPLHF. In DNA form, the CDR3 reads TGTGCCTGGAGTGTAATGGGGGTTACTAATTCACCCCTCCACTTT.

The chain combines TRBV7-2 with TRBJ1-3, with TRBD1 matching over 11 bases. The CDR3 is 15 amino acids. Trimming took 3 bases from V and 4 from J; bases not matched to a gene: 2. Germline V CDR1 and CDR2: SGHTA, FQGNSA. The chain's CDR3 is CASSLGQGEGNTIYF. The CDR3 DNA reads TGTGCCAGCAGCTTGGGACAGGGGGAAGGAAACACCATATATTTT.

CDR3: CASSLAGTAYGYTF. The CDR3, as DNA: TGTGCCAGCAGCTTAGCTGGGACAGCCTATGGCTACACCTTC. The genes are TRBV7-8 and TRBJ1-2; 7 bases line up with TRBD1. Trimming took 0 bases from V and 4 from J; bases not matched to a gene: 2. CDR1 SGHVS and CDR2 FQNEAQ come from the germline V gene. The CDR3 consists of 14 residues.

This clone was seen once. The gene calls are TRBV11-2 and TRBJ1-1; no definite D call. The CDR3 loop spans 13 amino acids. Germline CDR1 SGHAT, CDR2 FQNNGV. V gave up 0 bases and J gave up 2 bases, with 4 bases separating them. The CDR3 DNA reads TGTGCCAGCAGCTTAGACAGAAACACTGAAGCTTTCTTT. Amino acids: CASSLDRNTEAFF.

This chain connects TRBV19 to TRBJ1-5; unclear D gene. The CDR3 runs 14 residues. Trimming took 7 bases from V and 4 from J, leaving 14 bases between them. Germline lookup yields CDR1 LNHDA and CDR2 SQIVND (reference sequence). The CDR3 protein is CASKGQARNQPQHF. The CDR3 DNA is TGTGCCAGTAAAGGGCAGGCTAGGAATCAGCCCCAGCATTTT.

The rearrangement links TRBV19 to TRBJ1-5, with TRBD1 identical over 11 bases. The germline CDR1 and CDR2 sequences are LNHDA and SQIVND (reference sequence). V trimming: 3 bases; J trimming: 5 bases; junction bases outside the gene matches: 6. The CDR3 runs to 16 residues. The CDR3 reads CASSMAGTGGDQPQHF. The CDR3 region has the DNA TGTGCCAGTAGTATGGCTGGGACAGGGGGGGATCAGCCCCAGCATTTT.

This sequence joins TRBV7-2 and TRBJ2-7; TRBD2 agrees at 9 bases. Per germline, CDR1 SGHTA and CDR2 FQGNSA. This CDR3 has 18 residues. After removal of 2 bases from V and 4 bases from J, the junction contained 15 bases not matched to a gene. In nucleotides, the CDR3 is TGTGCCAGCAGCTTACGAAACGGGGGCGGTAGCGGGAGTTACGAGCAGTACGTC. Amino acids: CASSLRNGGGSGSYEQYV.

This sequence joins TRBV4-1 and TRBJ2-3; 9 bases line up with TRBD1. The CDR3 is 15 residues long. The germline gives CDR1 MGHRA, CDR2 YSYEKL. Trimming removed 2 bases from V and 4 bases from J; junction bases left unmatched: 4. Here the CDR3 DNA reads TGCGCCAGCAGCCAACTACAGGGGGCACCAGATACGCAGTATTTT. Translation gives CASSQLQGAPDTQYF.

A word on this clone: One base away lies a much larger clone, so this may be a sequencing read error. The same CDR3 can be traced to other DNA sequences in this sample. The CDR3 region has the DNA TGTGCCAGCAGCTGGGCAGGGTTAAGAGGTGGGGGGGGCTACACCTTC. Translation: CASSWAGLRGGGGYTF. The chain combines TRBV5-6 with TRBJ1-2; possibly TRBD1 for D (5 bases). This CDR3 contains 16 residues. The germline V gene encodes CDR1 SGHDT and CDR2 YYEEEE. Trimming cost V 3 bases and J 8 bases, with 23 bases left between them.

This chain uses TRBV7-8 with TRBJ1-1; a possible D gene is TRBD1 (5 bases). The CDR3 loop spans 13 amino acids. Germline V gene sequence: CDR1 SGHVS, CDR2 FQNEAQ. Trimming pared 6 bases from V and 3 bases from J, leaving 11 bases between. CDR3 sequence reads: CASRPAGDTEAFF. For the CDR3, the DNA is TGTGCCAGCAGGCCGGCGGGGGACACTGAAGCTTTCTTT.

This clone was seen a single time. The J gene is TRBJ2-1, the V gene TRBV5-1; D not resolved. Trimming took off 0 bases at V and 1 base at J, with 8 bases between the two ends. Germline V gene data show CDR1 as SGHRS and CDR2 as YFSETQ. There are 15 residues in the CDR3. CDR3 DNA: TGCGCCAGCAGCTTGGCACAGTTGTCCTACAATGAGCAGTTCTTC. This translates into CASSLAQLSYNEQFF.

The chain uses TRBV5-6 and TRBJ1-2; D is ambiguous. This CDR3 has 15 amino acids. V was pared by 5 bases and J by 3 bases, with 17 bases between. Looked up from germline, CDR1 is SGHDT and CDR2 is YYEEEE. The CDR3, as DNA: TGTGCCAGCAGTCCTCTGGGAGGCGGCGACTATGGCTACACCTTC. Its protein is CASSPLGGGDYGYTF.

This clone has more than one count but fewer than ten. The chain employs TRBV19 and TRBJ1-4; 9 bases are a match to TRBD1. Losses at the gene ends were 4 bases for V and 8 bases for J; bases not matched to a gene: 8. Germline CDR1 reads LNHDA; CDR2 reads SQIVND (reference sequence). CDR3 size: 15 residues. The CDR3 sequence is CASSRVQGAGEKLFF. In nucleotides, the CDR3 is TGTGCCAGTAGTAGGGTACAGGGGGCGGGAGAAAAACTGTTTTTT.

The V gene is TRBV11-3, the J gene TRBJ2-7; 10 bases map to TRBD2. Germline CDR1 is SGHNT and CDR2 is YENEEA. After removal of 5 bases from V and 6 bases from J, the junction contained 7 bases not matched to a gene. The CDR3 spans 14 residues. The CDR3 loop is CASSLSSGSLEQYF. The CDR3 region has the DNA TGTGCCAGCAGCCTCTCTAGCGGGAGTCTCGAGCAGTACTTC.

V usage is TRBV7-9 and J usage is TRBJ1-3; the match to TRBD1 covers 7 bases. After removal of 3 bases from V and 8 bases from J, the junction contained 4 bases not matched to a gene. CDR3 size: 13 residues. Per germline, CDR1 SEHNR and CDR2 FQNEAQ (reference sequence). CDR3 nucleotides: TGTGCCAGCAGCTTTTCCAGGGGGGACACCATATATTTT. Amino acids: CASSFSRGDTIYF. The entire variable domain, with the rest obtained from reference TRBV7-9 and TRBJ1-3, is as follows: DTGVSQNPRHKITKRGQNVTFRCDPISEHNRLYWYRQTLGQGPEFLTYFQNEAQLEKSRLLSDRFSAERPKGSFSTLEIQRTEQGDSAMYLCASSFSRGDTIYFGEGSWLTVV.

The chain employs TRBV7-8 and TRBJ2-1, with 11 bases matching TRBD2. The CDR3 has 14 residues. V gave up 6 bases and J gave up 7 bases; unmatched junction bases: 5. Germline V gene sequence: CDR1 SGHVS, CDR2 FQNEAQ. CDR3 in DNA: TGTGCCAGCAGAGAAACTAGCGGGAGTAATGAGCAGTTCTTC. Translation: CASRETSGSNEQFF.

The chain links TRBV7-9 to TRBJ2-2; possibly TRBD2 for D (6 bases). V was shortened by 4 bases and J by 4 bases, with 16 bases between the two germline ends. CDR1 and CDR2 from the germline V gene are SEHNR and FQNEAQ (reference sequence). The CDR3 length is 16 residues. CDR3 nucleotide sequence: TGTGCCAGCAGCTCTAGGGACGGGGGAGTCACCGGGGAGCTGTTTTTT. Translating gives CASSSRDGGVTGELFF.

J is TRBJ2-5 and V is TRBV4-1; D is possibly TRBD1 (5 bases). The CDR3 covers 15 residues. Germline V CDR1 and CDR2: MGHRA, YSYEKL. V was cut by 1 base and J by 2 bases, with 11 bases left in between. The CDR3 region is CASSQGPDTQETQYF. For the CDR3, the DNA is TGCGCCAGCAGCCAAGGTCCGGACACACAAGAGACCCAGTACTTC.

The V and J genes are TRBV20-1 and TRBJ2-3; no clear D gene. Germline CDR1 is DFQATT and CDR2 is SNEGSKA (reference sequence). There are 11 residues in the CDR3. The ends were cut back, 3 bases at V and 2 bases at J, with 3 bases in the middle. CDR3 DNA: TGCAGTGCTAGCCCCACAGATACGCAGTATTTT. Translated, it gives CSASPTDTQYF.

This sequence joins TRBV2 and TRBJ1-1; 7 bases agree with TRBD1. Germline V lookup: CDR1 SNHLY, CDR2 FYNNEI. Losses at the gene ends were 6 bases for V and 0 bases for J; bases not matched to a gene: 7. The CDR3 has 15 amino acids. CDR3 coding DNA: TGTGCCAGCAGCCCCTTGGACAGGTTGAACACTGAAGCTTTCTTT. Translating gives CASSPLDRLNTEAFF.